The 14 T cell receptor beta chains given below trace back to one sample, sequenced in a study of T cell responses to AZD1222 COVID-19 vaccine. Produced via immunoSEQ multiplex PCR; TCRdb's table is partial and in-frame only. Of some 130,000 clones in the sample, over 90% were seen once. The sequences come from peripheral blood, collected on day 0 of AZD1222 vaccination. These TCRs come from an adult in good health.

CDR3 residues: CASSQPTGTSGSGADTQYF. The CDR3 DNA sequence: TGTGCCAGCAGCCAACCCACCGGGACTAGCGGGAGTGGAGCAGATACGCAGTATTTT. The chain couples TRBV4-2 to TRBJ2-3; 14 nucleotides line up with TRBD2. The CDR3 contains 19 residues. Germline-derived CDR1 and CDR2 are LGHNA and YNFKEQ. V trimming: 2 bases; J trimming: 4 bases; junction bases outside the gene matches: 11.

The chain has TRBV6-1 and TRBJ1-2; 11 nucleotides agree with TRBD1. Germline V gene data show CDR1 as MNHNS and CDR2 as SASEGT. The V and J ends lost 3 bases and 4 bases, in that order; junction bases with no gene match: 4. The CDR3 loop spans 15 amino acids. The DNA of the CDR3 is TGTGCCAGCAGTGAGGACAGGGGGCACCTCTATGGCTACACCTTC. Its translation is CASSEDRGHLYGYTF.

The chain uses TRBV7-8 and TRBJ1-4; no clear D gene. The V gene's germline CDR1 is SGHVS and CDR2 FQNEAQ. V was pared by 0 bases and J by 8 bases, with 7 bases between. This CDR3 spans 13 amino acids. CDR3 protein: CASSLARSEKLFF. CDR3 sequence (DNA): TGTGCCAGCAGCTTAGCCAGATCCGAAAAACTGTTTTTT.

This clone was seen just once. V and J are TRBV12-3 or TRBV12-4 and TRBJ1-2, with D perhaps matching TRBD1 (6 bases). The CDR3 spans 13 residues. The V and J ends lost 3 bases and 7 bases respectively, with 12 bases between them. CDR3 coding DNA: TGTGCCAGCAGTTTGAGACAGGTTTTTGGCTACACCTTC. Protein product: CASSLRQVFGYTF.

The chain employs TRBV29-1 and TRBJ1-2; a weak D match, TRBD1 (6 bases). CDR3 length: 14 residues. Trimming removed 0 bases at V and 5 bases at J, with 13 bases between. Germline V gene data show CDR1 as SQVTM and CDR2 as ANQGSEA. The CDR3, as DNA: TGCAGCGTTGAAGATTACAGGGAAAGTTATGGCTACACCTTC. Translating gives CSVEDYRESYGYTF.

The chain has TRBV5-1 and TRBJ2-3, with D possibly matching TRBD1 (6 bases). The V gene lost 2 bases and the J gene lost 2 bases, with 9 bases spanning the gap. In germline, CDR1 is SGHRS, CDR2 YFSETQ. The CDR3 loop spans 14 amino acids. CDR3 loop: CASSLRQDTDTQYF. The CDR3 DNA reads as TGCGCCAGCAGCTTACGACAGGACACAGATACGCAGTATTTT.

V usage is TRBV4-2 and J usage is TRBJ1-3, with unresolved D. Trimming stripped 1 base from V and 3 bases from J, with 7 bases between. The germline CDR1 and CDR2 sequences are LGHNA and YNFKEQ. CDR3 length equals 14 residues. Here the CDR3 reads CASSQGVVGNTIYF. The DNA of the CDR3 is TGTGCCAGCAGCCAAGGAGTGGTTGGAAACACCATATATTTT.

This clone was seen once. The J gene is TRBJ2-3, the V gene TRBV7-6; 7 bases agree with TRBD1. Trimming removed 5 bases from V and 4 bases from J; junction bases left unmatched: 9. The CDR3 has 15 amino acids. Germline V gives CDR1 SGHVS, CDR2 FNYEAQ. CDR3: CASSRQTGSSDTQYF. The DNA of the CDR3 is TGTGCCAGCAGCCGGCAGACAGGGTCCTCAGATACGCAGTATTTT.

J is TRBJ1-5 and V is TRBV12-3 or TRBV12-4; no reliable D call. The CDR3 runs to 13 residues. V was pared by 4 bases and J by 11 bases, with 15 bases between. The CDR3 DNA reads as TGTGCCAGCAGTTCTTTCCTAAGGTTAGCCCAGCATTTT. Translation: CASSSFLRLAQHF.

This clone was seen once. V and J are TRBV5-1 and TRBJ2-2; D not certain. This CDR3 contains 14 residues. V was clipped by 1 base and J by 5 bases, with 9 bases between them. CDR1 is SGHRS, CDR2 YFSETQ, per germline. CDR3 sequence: CASSLSPRTGELFF. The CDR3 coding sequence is TGCGCCAGCAGCTTGAGTCCTAGGACCGGGGAGCTGTTTTTT.

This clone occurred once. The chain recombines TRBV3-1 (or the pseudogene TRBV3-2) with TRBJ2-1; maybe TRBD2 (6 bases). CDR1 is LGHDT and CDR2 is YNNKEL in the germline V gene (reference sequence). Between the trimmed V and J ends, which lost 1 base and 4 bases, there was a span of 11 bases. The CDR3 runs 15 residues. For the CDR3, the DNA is TGTGCCAGCAGCCAAGGGGCTAGCGCTTACAATGAGCAGTTCTTC. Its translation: CASSQGASAYNEQFF.

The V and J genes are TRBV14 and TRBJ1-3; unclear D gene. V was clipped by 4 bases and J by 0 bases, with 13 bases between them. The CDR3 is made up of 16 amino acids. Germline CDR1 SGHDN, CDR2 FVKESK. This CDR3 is CASSRPGSRSGNTIYF. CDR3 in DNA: TGTGCCAGCAGCCGGCCGGGCTCTCGCTCTGGAAACACCATATATTTT.

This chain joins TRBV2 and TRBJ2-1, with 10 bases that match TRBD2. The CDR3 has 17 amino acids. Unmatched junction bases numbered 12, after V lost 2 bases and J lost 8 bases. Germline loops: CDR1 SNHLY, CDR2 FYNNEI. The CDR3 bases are TGTGCCAGCAGTGAATCGGTTAGCGGGGGGAGAGGCGATGAGCAGTTCTTC. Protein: CASSESVSGGRGDEQFF.

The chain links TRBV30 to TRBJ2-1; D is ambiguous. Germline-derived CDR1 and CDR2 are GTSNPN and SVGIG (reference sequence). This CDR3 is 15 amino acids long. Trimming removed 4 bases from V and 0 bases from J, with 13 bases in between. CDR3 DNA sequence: TGTGCCTGGATGCATGGGCCAGCCTCCTACAATGAGCAGTTCTTC. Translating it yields CAWMHGPASYNEQFF.